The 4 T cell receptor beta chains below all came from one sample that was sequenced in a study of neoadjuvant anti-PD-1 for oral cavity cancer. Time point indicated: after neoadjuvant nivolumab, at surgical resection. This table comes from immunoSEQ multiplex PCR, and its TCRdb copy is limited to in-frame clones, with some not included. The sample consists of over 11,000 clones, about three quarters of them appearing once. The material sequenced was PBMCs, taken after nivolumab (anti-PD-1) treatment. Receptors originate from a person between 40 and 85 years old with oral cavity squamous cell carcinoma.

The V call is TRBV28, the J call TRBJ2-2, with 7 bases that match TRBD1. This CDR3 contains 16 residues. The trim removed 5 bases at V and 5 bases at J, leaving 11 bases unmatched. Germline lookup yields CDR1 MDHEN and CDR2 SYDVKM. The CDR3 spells CASSPIDRAPTGELFF. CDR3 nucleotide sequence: TGTGCCAGCAGTCCGATAGACAGGGCGCCGACCGGGGAGCTGTTTTTT.

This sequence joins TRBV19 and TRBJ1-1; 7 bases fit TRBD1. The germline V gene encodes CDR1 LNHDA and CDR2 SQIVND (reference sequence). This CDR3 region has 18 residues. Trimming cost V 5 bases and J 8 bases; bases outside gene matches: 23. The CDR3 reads CASSSHYSDRVRRIEAFF. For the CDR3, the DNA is TGTGCCAGTAGTTCCCACTATTCAGACAGGGTGAGGAGGATAGAAGCTTTCTTT. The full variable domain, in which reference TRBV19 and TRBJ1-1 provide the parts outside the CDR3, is DGGITQSPKYLFRKEGQNVTLSCEQNLNHDAMYWYRQDPGQGLRLIYYSQIVNDFQKGDIAEGYSVSREKKESFPLTVTSAQKNPTAFYLCASSSHYSDRVRRIEAFFGQGTRLTVV.

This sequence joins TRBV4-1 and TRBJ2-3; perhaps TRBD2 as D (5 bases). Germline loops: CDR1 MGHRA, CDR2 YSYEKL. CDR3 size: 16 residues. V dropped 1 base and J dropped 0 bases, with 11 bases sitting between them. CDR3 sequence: CASSQGSSASTDTQYF. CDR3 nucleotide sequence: TGCGCCAGCAGCCAAGGCAGTAGCGCTAGCACAGATACGCAGTATTTT.

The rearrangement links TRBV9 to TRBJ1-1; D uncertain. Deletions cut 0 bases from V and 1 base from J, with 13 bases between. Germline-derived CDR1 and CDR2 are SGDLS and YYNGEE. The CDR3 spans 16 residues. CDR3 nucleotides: TGTGCCAGCAGCGTAGGTGGCGCGCCCGGGAACACTGAAGCTTTCTTT. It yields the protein CASSVGGAPGNTEAFF. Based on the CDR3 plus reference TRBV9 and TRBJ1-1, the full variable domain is DSGVTQTPKHLITATGQRVTLRCSPRSGDLSVYWYQQSLDQGLQFLIQYYNGEERAKGNILERFSAQQFPDLHSELNLSSLELGDSALYFCASSVGGAPGNTEAFFGQGTRLTVV.